A single T cell receptor (beta chain) is shown here with its context. This sample was taken from a study of blood T cells in healthy people across ages. Study as a whole: Template switching caught about one barcoded beta molecule for each two T cells.

The V gene's germline CDR1 is MNHEY and CDR2 SMNVEV (reference sequence). Trimming pared 4 bases from V and 1 base from J, leaving 14 bases between. CDR3 length equals 15 residues. Together with a sample-barcoded 5' primer, a J-beta primer mix was included in a second PCR lasting about 6 to 11 cycles. With 12 random nucleotides, a template-switch adaptor tagged each individual cDNA molecule. TCRdb processed the 5' RACE reads anew with MiXCR; each CDR3 protein has one entry. Of around 1.5 million distinct CDR3 sequences listed, approximately 59% are singletons. Isolated per sample were at least 6 million PBMCs. Samples each had at least 6 micrograms of total RNA extracted.

The chain has TRBV27 and TRBJ2-7; D may be TRBD1 (6 bases). The receptor comes from a man in his late teens or twenties in good health. Sequenced material: blood. Here the CDR3 reads CASSSRSTGSYEQYF. CDR3 bases: TGTGCCAGCAGTTCCCGGTCGACAGGATCCTACGAGCAGTACTTC.